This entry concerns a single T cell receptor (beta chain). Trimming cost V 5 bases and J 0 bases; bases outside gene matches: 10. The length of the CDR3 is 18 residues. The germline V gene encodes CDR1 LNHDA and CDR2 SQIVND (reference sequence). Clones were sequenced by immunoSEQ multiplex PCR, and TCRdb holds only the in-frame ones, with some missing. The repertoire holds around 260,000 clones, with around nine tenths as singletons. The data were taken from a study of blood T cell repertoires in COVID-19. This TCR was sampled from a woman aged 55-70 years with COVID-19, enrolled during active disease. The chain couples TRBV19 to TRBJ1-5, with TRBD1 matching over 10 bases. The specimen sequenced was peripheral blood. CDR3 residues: CASSSTGGFGNSNQPQHF. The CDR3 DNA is TGTGCCAGTAGTTCGACAGGGGGCTTCGGTAATAGCAATCAGCCCCAGCATTTT. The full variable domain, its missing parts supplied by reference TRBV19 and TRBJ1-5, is DGGITQSPKYLFRKEGQNVTLSCEQNLNHDAMYWYRQDPGQGLRLIYYSQIVNDFQKGDIAEGYSVSREKKESFPLTVTSAQKNPTAFYLCASSSTGGFGNSNQPQHFGDGTRLSIL.